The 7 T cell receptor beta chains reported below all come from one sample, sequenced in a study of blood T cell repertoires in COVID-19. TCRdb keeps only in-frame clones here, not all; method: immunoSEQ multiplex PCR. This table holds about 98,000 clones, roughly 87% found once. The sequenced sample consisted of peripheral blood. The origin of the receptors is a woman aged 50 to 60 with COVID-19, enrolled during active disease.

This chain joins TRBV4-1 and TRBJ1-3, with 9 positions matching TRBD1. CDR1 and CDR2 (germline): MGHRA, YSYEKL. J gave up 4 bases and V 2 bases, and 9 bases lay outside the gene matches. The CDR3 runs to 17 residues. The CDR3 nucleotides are TGCGCCAGCAGCCAACAAGTACAGGGGGCACAAGGAAACACCATATATTTT. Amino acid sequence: CASSQQVQGAQGNTIYF.

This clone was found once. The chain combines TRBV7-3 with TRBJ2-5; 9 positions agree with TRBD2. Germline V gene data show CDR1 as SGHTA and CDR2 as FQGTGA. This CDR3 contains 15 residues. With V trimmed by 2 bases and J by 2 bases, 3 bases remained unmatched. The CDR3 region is CASSLLAGRQETQYF. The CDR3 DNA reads TGTGCCAGCAGCTTACTAGCGGGGCGACAAGAGACCCAGTACTTC.

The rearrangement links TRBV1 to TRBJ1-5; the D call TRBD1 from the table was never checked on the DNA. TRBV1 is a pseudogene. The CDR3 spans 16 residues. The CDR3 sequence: CTSSQGARISNQPQHF. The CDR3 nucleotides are TGCACCAGCAGCCAAGGGGCGAGAATTAGCAATCAGCCCCAGCATTTT.

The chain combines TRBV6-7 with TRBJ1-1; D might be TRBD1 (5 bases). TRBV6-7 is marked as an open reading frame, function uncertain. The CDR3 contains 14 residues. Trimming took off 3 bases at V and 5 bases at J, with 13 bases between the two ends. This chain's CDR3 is CASSYSREETEAFF. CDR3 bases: TGTGCCAGCAGTTATTCCAGGGAAGAGACTGAAGCTTTCTTT.

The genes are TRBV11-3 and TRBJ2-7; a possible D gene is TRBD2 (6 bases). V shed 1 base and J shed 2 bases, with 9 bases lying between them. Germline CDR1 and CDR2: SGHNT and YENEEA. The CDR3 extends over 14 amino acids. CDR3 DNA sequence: TGTGCCAGCAGCTTAGCCGGGACTGCCTACGAGCAGTACTTC. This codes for CASSLAGTAYEQYF. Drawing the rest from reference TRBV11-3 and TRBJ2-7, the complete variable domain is EAGVVQSPRYKIIEKKQPVAFWCNPISGHNTLYWYLQNLGQGPELLIRYENEEAVDDSQLPKDRFSAERLKGVDSTLKIQPAELGDSAVYLCASSLAGTAYEQYFGPGTRLTVT.

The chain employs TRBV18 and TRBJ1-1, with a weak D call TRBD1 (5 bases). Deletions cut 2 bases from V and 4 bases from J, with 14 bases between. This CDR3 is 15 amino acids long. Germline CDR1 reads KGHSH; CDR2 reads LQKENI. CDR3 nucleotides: TGTGCCAGCTCACCAACCAGGGTGGAGAGCACTGAAGCTTTCTTT. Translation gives CASSPTRVESTEAFF.

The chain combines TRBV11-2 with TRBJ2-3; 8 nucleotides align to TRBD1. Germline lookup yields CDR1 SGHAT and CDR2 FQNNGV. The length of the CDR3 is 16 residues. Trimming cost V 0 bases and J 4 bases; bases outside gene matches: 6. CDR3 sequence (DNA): TGTGCCAGCAGCTTAGACGGGACAGGATTTGCAGATACGCAGTATTTT. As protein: CASSLDGTGFADTQYF.